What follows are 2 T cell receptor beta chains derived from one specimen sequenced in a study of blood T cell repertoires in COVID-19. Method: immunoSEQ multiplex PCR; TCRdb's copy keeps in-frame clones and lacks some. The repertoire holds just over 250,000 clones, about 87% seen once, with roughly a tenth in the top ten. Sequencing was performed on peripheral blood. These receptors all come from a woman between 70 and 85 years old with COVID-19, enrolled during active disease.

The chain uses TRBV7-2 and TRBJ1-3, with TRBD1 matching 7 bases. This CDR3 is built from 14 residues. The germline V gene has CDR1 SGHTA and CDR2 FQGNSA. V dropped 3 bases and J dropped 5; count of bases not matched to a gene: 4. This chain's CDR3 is CASSLTGQRNTIYF. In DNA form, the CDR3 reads TGTGCCAGCAGCTTGACAGGGCAAAGAAACACCATATATTTT.

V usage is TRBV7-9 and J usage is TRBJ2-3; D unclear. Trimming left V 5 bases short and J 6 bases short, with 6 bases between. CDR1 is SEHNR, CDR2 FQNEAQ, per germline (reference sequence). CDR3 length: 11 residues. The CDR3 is CASSPRDTQYF. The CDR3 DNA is TGTGCCAGCAGCCCGAGGGATACGCAGTATTTT.